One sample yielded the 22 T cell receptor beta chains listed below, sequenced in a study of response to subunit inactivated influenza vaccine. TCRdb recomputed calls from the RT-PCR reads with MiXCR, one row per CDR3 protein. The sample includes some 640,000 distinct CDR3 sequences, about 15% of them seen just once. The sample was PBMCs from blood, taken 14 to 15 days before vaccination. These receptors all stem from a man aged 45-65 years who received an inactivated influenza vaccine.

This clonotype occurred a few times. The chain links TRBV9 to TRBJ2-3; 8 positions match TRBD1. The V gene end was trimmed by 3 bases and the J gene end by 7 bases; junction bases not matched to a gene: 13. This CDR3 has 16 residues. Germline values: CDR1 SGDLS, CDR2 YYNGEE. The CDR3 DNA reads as TGTGCCAGCAGCGGGACAGGGCCCGGCGGTATTCATACGCAGTATTTT. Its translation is CASSGTGPGGIHTQYF. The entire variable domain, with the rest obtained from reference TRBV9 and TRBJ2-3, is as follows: DSGVTQTPKHLITATGQRVTLRCSPRSGDLSVYWYQQSLDQGLQFLIQYYNGEERAKGNILERFSAQQFPDLHSELNLSSLELGDSALYFCASSGTGPGGIHTQYFGPGTRLTVL.

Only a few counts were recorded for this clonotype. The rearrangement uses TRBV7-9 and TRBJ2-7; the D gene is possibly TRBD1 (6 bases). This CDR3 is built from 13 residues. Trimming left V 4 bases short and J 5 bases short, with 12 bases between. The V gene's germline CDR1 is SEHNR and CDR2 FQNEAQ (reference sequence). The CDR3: CASSSLGADEQYF. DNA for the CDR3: TGTGCCAGCAGCTCACTGGGGGCCGACGAGCAGTACTTC.

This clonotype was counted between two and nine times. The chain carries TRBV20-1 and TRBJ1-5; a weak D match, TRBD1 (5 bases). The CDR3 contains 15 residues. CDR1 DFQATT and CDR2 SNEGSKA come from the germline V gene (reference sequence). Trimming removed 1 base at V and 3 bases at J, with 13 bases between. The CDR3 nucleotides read TGCAGTGCTAGAGCTAGGGGACCTCACAATCAGCCCCAGCATTTT. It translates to CSARARGPHNQPQHF.

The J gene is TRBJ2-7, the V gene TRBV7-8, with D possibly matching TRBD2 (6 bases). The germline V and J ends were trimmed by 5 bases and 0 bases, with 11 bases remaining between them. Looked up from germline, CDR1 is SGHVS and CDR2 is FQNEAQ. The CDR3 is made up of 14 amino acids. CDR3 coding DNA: TGTGCCAGCAGCCCCCGGGAGATCTCCTACGAGCAGTACTTC. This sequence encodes CASSPREISYEQYF. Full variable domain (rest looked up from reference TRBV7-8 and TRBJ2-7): GAGVSQSPRYKVAKRGQDVALRCDPISGHVSLFWYQQALGQGPEFLTYFQNEAQLDKSGLPSDRFFAERPEGSVSTLKIQRTQQEDSAVYLCASSPREISYEQYFGPGTRLTVT.

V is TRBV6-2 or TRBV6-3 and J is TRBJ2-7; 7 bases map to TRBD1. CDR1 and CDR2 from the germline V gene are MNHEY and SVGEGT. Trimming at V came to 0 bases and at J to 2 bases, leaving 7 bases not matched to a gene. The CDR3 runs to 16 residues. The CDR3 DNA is TGTGCCAGCAGTTACTCCTTAGGGACAGCAACCTACGAGCAGTACTTC. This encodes CASSYSLGTATYEQYF.

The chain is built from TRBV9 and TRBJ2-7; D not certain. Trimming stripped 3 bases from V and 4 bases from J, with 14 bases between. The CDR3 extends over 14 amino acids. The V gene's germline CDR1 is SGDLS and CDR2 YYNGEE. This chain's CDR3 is CASSASLVPYEQYF. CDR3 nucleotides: TGTGCCAGCAGCGCCTCCCTGGTTCCTTACGAGCAGTACTTC. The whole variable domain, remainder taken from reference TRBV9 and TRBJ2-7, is DSGVTQTPKHLITATGQRVTLRCSPRSGDLSVYWYQQSLDQGLQFLIQYYNGEERAKGNILERFSAQQFPDLHSELNLSSLELGDSALYFCASSASLVPYEQYFGPGTRLTVT.

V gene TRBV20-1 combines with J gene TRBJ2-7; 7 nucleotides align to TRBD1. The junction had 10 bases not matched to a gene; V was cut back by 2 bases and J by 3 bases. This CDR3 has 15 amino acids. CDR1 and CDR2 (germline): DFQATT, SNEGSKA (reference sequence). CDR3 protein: CSARFEGAVNYEQYF. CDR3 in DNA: TGCAGTGCTAGATTTGAGGGGGCCGTGAACTACGAGCAGTACTTC.

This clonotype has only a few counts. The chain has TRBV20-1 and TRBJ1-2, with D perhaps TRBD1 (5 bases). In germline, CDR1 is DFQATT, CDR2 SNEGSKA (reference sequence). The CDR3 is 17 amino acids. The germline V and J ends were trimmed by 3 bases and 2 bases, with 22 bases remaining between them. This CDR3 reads CSARVPGRARRNYGYTF. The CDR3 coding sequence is TGCAGTGCTAGGGTTCCGGGACGGGCAAGGAGAAACTATGGCTACACCTTC.

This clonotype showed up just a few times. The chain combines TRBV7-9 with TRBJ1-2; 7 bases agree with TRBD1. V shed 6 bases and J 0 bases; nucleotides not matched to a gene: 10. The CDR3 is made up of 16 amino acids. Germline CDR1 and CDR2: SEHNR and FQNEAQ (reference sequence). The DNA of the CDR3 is TGTGCCAGCAGTACCGTGTCCGGGACAGCTAACTATGGCTACACCTTC. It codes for CASSTVSGTANYGYTF.

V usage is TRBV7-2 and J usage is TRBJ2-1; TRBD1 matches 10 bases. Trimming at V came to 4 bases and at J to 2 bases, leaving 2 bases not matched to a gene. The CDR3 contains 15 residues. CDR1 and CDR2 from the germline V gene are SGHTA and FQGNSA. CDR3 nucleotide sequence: TGTGCCAGCAGCTCGGGACAGGGGCCCTACAATGAGCAGTTCTTC. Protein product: CASSSGQGPYNEQFF.

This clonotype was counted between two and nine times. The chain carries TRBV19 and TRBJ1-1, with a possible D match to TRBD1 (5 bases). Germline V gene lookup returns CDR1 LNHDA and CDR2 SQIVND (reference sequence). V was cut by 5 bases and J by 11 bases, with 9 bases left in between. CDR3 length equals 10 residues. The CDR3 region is CASSSGFAFF. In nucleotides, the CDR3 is TGTGCCAGTAGTTCAGGGTTCGCTTTCTTT.

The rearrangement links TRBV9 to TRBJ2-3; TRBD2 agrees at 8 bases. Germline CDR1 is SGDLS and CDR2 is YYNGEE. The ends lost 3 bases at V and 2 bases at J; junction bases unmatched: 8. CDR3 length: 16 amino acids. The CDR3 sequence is CASSAPTSAYTDTQYF. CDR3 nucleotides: TGTGCCAGCAGCGCGCCGACTAGCGCTTACACAGATACGCAGTATTTT.

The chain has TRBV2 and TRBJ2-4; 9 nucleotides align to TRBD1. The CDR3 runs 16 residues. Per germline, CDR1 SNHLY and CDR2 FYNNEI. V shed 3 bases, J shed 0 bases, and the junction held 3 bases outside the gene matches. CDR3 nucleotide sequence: TGTGCCAGCAGTGACGGGACAGGGCTAGCCAAAAACATTCAGTACTTC. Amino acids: CASSDGTGLAKNIQYF.

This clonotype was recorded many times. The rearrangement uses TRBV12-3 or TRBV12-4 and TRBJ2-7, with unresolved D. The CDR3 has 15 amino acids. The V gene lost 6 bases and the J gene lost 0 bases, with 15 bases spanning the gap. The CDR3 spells CASSLSGISSYEQYF. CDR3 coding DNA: TGTGCCAGCAGCCTATCAGGAATTTCCTCCTACGAGCAGTACTTC.

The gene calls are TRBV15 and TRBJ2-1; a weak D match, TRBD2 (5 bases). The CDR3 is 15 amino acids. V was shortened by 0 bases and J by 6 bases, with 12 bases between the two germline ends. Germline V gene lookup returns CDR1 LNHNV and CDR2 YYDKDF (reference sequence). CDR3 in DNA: TGTGCCACCAGCAGAGATAAACTAGGAGGCAATGAGCAGTTCTTC. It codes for CATSRDKLGGNEQFF.

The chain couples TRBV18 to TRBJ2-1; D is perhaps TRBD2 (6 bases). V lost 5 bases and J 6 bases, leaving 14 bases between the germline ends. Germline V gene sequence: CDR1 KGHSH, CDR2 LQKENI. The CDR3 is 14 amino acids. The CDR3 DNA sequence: TGTGCCAGCTCATCCGGGACTGGTACCAATGAGCAGTTCTTC. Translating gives CASSSGTGTNEQFF.

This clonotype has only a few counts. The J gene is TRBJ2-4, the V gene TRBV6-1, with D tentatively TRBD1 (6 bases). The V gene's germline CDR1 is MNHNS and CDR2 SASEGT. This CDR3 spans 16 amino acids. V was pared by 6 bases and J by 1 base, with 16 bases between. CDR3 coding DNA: TGTGCCAGCAGAAGGGACATCGGTGGGGCCAAAAACATTCAGTACTTC. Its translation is CASRRDIGGAKNIQYF.

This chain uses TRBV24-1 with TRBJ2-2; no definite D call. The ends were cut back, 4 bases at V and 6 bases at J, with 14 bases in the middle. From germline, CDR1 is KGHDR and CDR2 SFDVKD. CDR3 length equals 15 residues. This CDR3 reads CATSDPQQWAGELFF. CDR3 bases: TGTGCCACCAGTGACCCTCAACAGTGGGCCGGGGAGCTGTTTTTT.

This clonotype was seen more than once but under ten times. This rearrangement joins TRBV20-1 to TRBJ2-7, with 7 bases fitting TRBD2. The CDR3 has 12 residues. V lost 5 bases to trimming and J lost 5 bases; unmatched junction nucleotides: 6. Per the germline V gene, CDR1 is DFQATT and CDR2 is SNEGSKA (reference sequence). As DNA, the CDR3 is TGCAGTGCTGCCGGGGGGACCCACGAGCAGTACTTC. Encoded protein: CSAAGGTHEQYF.

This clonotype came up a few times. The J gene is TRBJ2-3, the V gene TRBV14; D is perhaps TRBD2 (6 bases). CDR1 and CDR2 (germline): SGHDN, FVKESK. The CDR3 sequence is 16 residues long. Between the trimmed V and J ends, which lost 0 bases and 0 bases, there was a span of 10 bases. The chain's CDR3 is CASSQDPGVSTDTQYF. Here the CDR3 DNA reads TGTGCCAGCAGCCAAGACCCGGGAGTTAGCACAGATACGCAGTATTTT.

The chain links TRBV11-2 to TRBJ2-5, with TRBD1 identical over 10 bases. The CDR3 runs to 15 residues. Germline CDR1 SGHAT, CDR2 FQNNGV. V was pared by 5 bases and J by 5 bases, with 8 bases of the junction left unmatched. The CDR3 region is CASSPGTGVWETQYF. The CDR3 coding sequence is TGTGCCAGCAGCCCCGGGACAGGGGTTTGGGAGACCCAGTACTTC.

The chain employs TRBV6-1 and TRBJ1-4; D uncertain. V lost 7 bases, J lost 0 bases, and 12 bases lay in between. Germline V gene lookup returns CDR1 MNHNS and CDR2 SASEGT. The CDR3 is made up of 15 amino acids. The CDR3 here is CASTRTAATNEKLFF. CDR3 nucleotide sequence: TGTGCCAGCACCCGGACGGCTGCAACTAATGAAAAACTGTTTTTT.